The 23 T cell receptor beta chains reported below all come from one sample, sequenced in a study of T cell responses to AZD1222 COVID-19 vaccine. Some clones are missing from TCRdb's copy, which holds only in-frame ones; the method was immunoSEQ multiplex PCR. There are 150,000 to 200,000 clones in the sample; more than 80% occur only once, and roughly 3.9% lies in the top ten. The sequenced sample was peripheral blood, obtained on day 0 of AZD1222 vaccination. These TCRs come from an adult in good health.

The chain employs TRBV6-5 and TRBJ2-2; D remains ambiguous. With 2 bases removed from V and 3 bases from J, the gap between germline ends came to 7 bases. CDR1 is MNHEY, CDR2 SVGAGI, per germline. The CDR3 sequence is 14 residues long. In nucleotides, the CDR3 is TGTGCCAGCAGTTACAACATCTACACCGGGGAGCTGTTTTTT. Residues: CASSYNIYTGELFF.

The chain links TRBV6-5 to TRBJ1-1; the match to TRBD1 covers 8 bases. The CDR3 totals 14 residues. Trimming cost V 6 bases and J 1 base; bases outside gene matches: 4. Germline CDR1 MNHEY, CDR2 SVGAGI. The CDR3 region is CASSPGQGNTEAFF. The CDR3 coding sequence is TGTGCCAGCAGCCCCGGACAGGGGAACACTGAAGCTTTCTTT.

This clone was recorded once. The chain employs TRBV7-2 and TRBJ1-2; D may be TRBD1 (6 bases). The V end lost 3 bases, the J end lost 0 bases, and 11 bases lay between the germline ends. CDR3 length: 15 amino acids. Germline V gene data show CDR1 as SGHTA and CDR2 as FQGNSA. This CDR3 reads CASSLVGAANYGYTF. CDR3 in DNA: TGTGCCAGCAGCTTGGTGGGGGCGGCTAACTATGGCTACACCTTC.

This chain connects TRBV18 to TRBJ1-2; unclear D gene. Germline V CDR1 and CDR2: KGHSH, LQKENI. CDR3 length equals 15 residues. Trimming pared 1 base from V and 5 bases from J, leaving 14 bases between. The CDR3: CASSPRSEYLYGYTF. The CDR3 coding sequence is TGTGCCAGCTCACCACGGTCAGAGTACCTTTATGGCTACACCTTC.

The V call is TRBV6-2 or TRBV6-3, the J call TRBJ2-3; TRBD2 agrees at 7 bases. Trimming took 2 bases from V and 0 from J; bases not matched to a gene: 5. The CDR3 has 16 residues. CDR1 MNHEY and CDR2 SVGEGT come from the germline V gene. The CDR3 loop is CASSYEASGSTDTQYF. The CDR3, as DNA: TGTGCCAGCAGTTACGAGGCTAGCGGTAGCACAGATACGCAGTATTTT.

The chain links TRBV4-1 to TRBJ1-4; D is uncertain. This CDR3 contains 16 residues. V shed 0 bases and J shed 0 bases, with 8 bases lying between them. Germline V gene lookup returns CDR1 MGHRA and CDR2 YSYEKL. The CDR3 spells CASSQDGVSTNEKLFF. DNA for the CDR3: TGCGCCAGCAGCCAAGACGGGGTATCAACTAATGAAAAACTGTTTTTT.

This clone is a singleton in its sample. The chain joins TRBV7-9 to TRBJ1-2; 7 bases line up with TRBD1. Germline V gives CDR1 SEHNR, CDR2 FQNEAQ (reference sequence). V was pared by 1 base and J by 4 bases, with 6 bases of the junction left unmatched. This CDR3 is 15 amino acids long. The CDR3 DNA reads TGTGCCAGCAGCTTAGAGGCAGGGGGGCTCTATGGCTACACCTTC. Translating it yields CASSLEAGGLYGYTF.

The chain employs TRBV15 and TRBJ1-2, with a tentative D call TRBD1 (5 bases). Looked up from germline, CDR1 is LNHNV and CDR2 is YYDKDF (reference sequence). This CDR3 has 15 residues. The V end lost 4 bases, the J end lost 5 bases, and 17 bases lay between the germline ends. The CDR3 region has the DNA TGTGCCACCAGCATGGACCCGGGACGGAGTTATGGCTACACCTTC. Translated: CATSMDPGRSYGYTF.

V is TRBV28 and J is TRBJ1-1; no clear D. The CDR3 has 15 amino acids. Trimming stripped 5 bases from V and 0 bases from J, with 13 bases between. Germline lookup yields CDR1 MDHEN and CDR2 SYDVKM. The CDR3 bases are TGTGCCAGCAGTCCCCGGACGGTCATGAACACTGAAGCTTTCTTT. It codes for CASSPRTVMNTEAFF.

The CDR3 loop is CASSQDRRVGYTF. As DNA, the CDR3 is TGTGCCAGCAGCCAAGATCGGAGGGTCGGCTACACCTTC. The chain uses TRBV14 and TRBJ1-2; D is ambiguous. Germline values: CDR1 SGHDN, CDR2 FVKESK. This CDR3 contains 13 residues. V dropped 0 bases and J dropped 8 bases, with 10 bases sitting between them.

This clone has a single count. The rearrangement joins TRBV5-1 to TRBJ1-4; the D is unclear. CDR1 and CDR2 (germline): SGHRS, YFSETQ. V lost 0 bases and J lost 5, with 11 bases in between. The CDR3 extends over 15 amino acids. CDR3 sequence: CASSLGESSNEKLFF. The CDR3, as DNA: TGCGCCAGCAGCTTGGGGGAGAGTTCAAATGAAAAACTGTTTTTT.

The chain carries TRBV25-1 and TRBJ2-1; no definite D call. Trimming pared 3 bases from V and 4 bases from J, leaving 10 bases between. Germline lookup yields CDR1 MGHDK and CDR2 SYGVNS. This CDR3 spans 14 amino acids. The CDR3 loop is CASSDNLGYNEQFF. CDR3 sequence (DNA): TGTGCCAGCAGTGATAACTTGGGGTACAATGAGCAGTTCTTC.

V gene TRBV3-1 (or the pseudogene TRBV3-2) combines with J gene TRBJ2-5; no clear D gene. Germline-derived CDR1 and CDR2 are LGHDT and YNNKEL (reference sequence). The CDR3 is made up of 14 amino acids. The V end lost 0 bases, the J end lost 6 bases, and 11 bases lay between the germline ends. The CDR3 nucleotides are TGTGCCAGCAGCCAAGATATCATAGTCCAGACCCAGTACTTC. Translated, it gives CASSQDIIVQTQYF.

The chain combines TRBV6-1 with TRBJ1-1, with D uncertain. Germline V gives CDR1 MNHNS, CDR2 SASEGT. The CDR3 runs to 10 residues. The V and J ends lost 3 bases and 10 bases respectively, with 6 bases between them. The CDR3 spells CASSDIRAFF. CDR3 DNA sequence: TGTGCCAGCAGTGACATTAGAGCTTTCTTT.

The CDR3 nucleotides read TGCGCCAGCATCGGGACCCAGAAGGGGGACACTGAAGCTTTCTTT. This sequence encodes CASIGTQKGDTEAFF. The V gene is TRBV10-2, the J gene TRBJ1-1; D might be TRBD1 (6 bases). The CDR3 loop spans 15 amino acids. Deletions cut 7 bases from V and 3 bases from J, with 18 bases between. Germline lookup yields CDR1 WSHSY and CDR2 SAAADI.

The genes are TRBV7-9 and TRBJ2-5; 7 positions match TRBD1. The CDR3 covers 13 residues. CDR1 is SEHNR and CDR2 is FQNEAQ in the germline V gene (reference sequence). The ends lost 11 bases at V and 0 bases at J; junction bases unmatched: 6. Here the CDR3 DNA reads TGTGCCGGCGACAGGGAGAACCAAGAGACCCAGTACTTC. Encoded protein: CAGDRENQETQYF.

The rearrangement links TRBV4-1 to TRBJ2-2; D unresolved. CDR1 and CDR2 from the germline V gene are MGHRA and YSYEKL. The ends were cut back, 3 bases at V and 0 bases at J, with 8 bases in the middle. This CDR3 has 15 residues. This chain's CDR3 is CASSQEGANTGELFF. The CDR3 coding sequence is TGCGCCAGCAGCCAGGAAGGCGCGAACACCGGGGAGCTGTTTTTT.

This clone has only a few counts. The chain is built from TRBV14 and TRBJ1-4; unclear D gene. The CDR3 has 16 amino acids. From germline, CDR1 is SGHDN and CDR2 FVKESK. V lost 1 base to trimming and J lost 3 bases, with 12 bases between them. In DNA form, the CDR3 reads TGTGCCAGCAGCCAAGGACGATGGGCGGCTAATGAAAAACTGTTTTTT. It specifies CASSQGRWAANEKLFF.

The chain carries TRBV7-5 and TRBJ1-5. TRBV7-5 is tagged as a pseudogene. The CDR3 length is 15 residues. The CDR3 DNA sequence: TGTGTCTATATTTCCCCCCTCAACAGCAATCAGCCCCAGCATTTT. Amino acid sequence: CVYISPLNSNQPQHF.

This clone was recorded only once. The chain couples TRBV7-8 to TRBJ2-7; no reliable D call. Trimming took off 2 bases at V and 4 bases at J, with 6 bases between the two ends. The germline gives CDR1 SGHVS, CDR2 FQNEAQ. CDR3 length equals 12 residues. In nucleotides, the CDR3 is TGTGCCAGCAGCTTATTTTCGTACGAGCAGTACTTC. This translates into CASSLFSYEQYF.

This clone was seen more than once but under ten times. The rearrangement joins TRBV19 to TRBJ1-6, with D unresolved. CDR3 length: 13 amino acids. The V gene's germline CDR1 is LNHDA and CDR2 SQIVND (reference sequence). V was pared by 3 bases and J by 5 bases, with 5 bases between. The CDR3 DNA is TGTGCCAGTAGTATGGTCAATAATTCACCCCTCCACTTT. The encoded protein is CASSMVNNSPLHF.

The gene calls are TRBV3-1 (or the pseudogene TRBV3-2) and TRBJ1-2; possible D gene TRBD1, 5 bases. Germline V gene lookup returns CDR1 LGHDT and CDR2 YNNKEL (reference sequence). This CDR3 contains 15 residues. Trimming pared 4 bases from V and 4 bases from J, leaving 16 bases between. CDR3 in DNA: TGTGCCAGCAGCCTGAGGCAGGGTAGAACCTATGGCTACACCTTC. Residues: CASSLRQGRTYGYTF.

This clone occurred a few times. V and J are TRBV6-1 and TRBJ1-1; a weak D match, TRBD1 (6 bases). Germline CDR1 MNHNS, CDR2 SASEGT. V lost 3 bases, J lost 5 bases, and 13 bases lay in between. The CDR3 has 14 residues. The CDR3 sequence is CASSDGQSSTEAFF. The DNA for the CDR3 is TGTGCCAGCAGTGATGGACAGTCTTCAACTGAAGCTTTCTTT.